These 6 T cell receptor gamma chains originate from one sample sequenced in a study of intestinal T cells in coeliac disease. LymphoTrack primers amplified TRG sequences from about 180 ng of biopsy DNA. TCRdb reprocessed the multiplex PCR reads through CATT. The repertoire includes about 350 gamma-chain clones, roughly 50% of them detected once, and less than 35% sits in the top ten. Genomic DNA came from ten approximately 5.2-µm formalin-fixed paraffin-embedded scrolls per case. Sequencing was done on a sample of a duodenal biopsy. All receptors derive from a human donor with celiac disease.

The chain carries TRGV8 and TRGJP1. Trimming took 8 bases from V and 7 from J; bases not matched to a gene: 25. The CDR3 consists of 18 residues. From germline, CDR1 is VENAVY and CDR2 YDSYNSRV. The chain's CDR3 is CATSGVGPYLLRGWFKIF. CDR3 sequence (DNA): TGTGCCACCTCGGGAGTAGGACCGTATCTCCTACGTGGTTGGTTCAAGATATTT.

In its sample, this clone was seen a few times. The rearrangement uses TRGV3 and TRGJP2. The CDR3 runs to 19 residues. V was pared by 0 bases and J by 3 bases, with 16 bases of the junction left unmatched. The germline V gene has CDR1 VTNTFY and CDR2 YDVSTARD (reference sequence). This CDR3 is CATWDRPGIDPGSDWIKTF. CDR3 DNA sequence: TGTGCCACCTGGGACAGGCCGGGTATCGACCCCGGTAGTGATTGGATCAAGACGTTT.

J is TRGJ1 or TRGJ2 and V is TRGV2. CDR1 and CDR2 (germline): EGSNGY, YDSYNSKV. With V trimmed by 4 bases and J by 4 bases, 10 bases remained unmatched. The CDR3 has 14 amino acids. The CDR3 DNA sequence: TGTGCCACCTGGGATCGACGGGGATATTATAAGAAACTCTTT. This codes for CATWDRRGYYKKLF.

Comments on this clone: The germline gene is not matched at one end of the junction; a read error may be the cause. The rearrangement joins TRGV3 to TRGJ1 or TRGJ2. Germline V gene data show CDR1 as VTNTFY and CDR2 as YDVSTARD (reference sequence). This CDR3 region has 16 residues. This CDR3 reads CAAWDRPHPHYYKKLF. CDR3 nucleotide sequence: TGTGCCGCCTGGGACAGGCCACACCCCCATTATTATAAGAAACTCTTT.

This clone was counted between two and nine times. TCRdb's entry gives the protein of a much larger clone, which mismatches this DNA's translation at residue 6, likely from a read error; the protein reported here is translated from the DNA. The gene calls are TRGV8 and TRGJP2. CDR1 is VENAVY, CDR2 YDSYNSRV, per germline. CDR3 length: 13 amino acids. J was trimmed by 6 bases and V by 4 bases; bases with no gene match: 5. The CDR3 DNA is TGTGCCACCTGGGAAGAGCGTGATTGGATCAAGACGTTT. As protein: CATWEERDWIKTF.

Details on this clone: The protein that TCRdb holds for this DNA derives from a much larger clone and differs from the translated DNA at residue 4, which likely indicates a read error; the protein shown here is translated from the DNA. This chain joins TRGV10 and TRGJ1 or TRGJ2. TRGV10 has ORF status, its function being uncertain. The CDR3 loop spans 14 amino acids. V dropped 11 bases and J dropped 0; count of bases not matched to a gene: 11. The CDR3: CAARVTSNYYKKLF. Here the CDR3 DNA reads TGTGCTGCGCGGGTGACCTCGAATTATTATAAGAAACTCTTT.